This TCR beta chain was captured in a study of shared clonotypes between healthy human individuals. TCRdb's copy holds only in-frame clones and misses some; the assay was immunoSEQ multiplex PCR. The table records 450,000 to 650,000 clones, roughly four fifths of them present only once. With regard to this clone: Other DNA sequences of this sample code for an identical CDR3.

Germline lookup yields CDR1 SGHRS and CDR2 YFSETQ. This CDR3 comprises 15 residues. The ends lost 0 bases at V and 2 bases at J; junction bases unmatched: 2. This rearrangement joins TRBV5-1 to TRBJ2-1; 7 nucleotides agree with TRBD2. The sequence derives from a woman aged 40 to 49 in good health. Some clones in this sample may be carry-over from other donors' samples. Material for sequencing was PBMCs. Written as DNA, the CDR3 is TGCGCCAGCAGCTTGGCTAGCGGAGCCTACAATGAGCAGTTCTTC. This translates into CASSLASGAYNEQFF.